The 31 T cell receptor beta chains listed next were all sequenced from one sample in a study of blood T cell repertoires in COVID-19. Profiling relied on immunoSEQ multiplex PCR, and the TCRdb table lists in-frame clones only, not all of them. This table holds roughly 290,000 clones, about nine tenths found once. The sample comprised peripheral blood. All receptors come from a young woman with COVID-19, enrolled during active disease.

The chain links TRBV7-8 to TRBJ2-5; 7 positions match TRBD2. Germline V lookup: CDR1 SGHVS, CDR2 FQNEAQ. The ends lost 8 bases at V and 6 bases at J; junction bases unmatched: 15. The CDR3 has 15 amino acids. This CDR3 reads CASGPRGGREQTQYF. Here the CDR3 DNA reads TGTGCCAGCGGCCCTCGGGGAGGGAGGGAACAGACCCAGTACTTC.

The J gene is TRBJ2-3, the V gene TRBV24-1; D unclear. The germline V and J ends were trimmed by 5 bases and 2 bases, with 4 bases remaining between them. Germline V gives CDR1 KGHDR, CDR2 SFDVKD. The CDR3 sequence is 12 residues long. The CDR3 sequence: CATSGHTDTQYF. The CDR3 DNA reads as TGTGCCACCAGTGGTCACACAGATACGCAGTATTTT.

This chain uses TRBV4-2 with TRBJ2-7; D is possibly TRBD2 (5 bases). With 3 bases removed from V and 2 bases from J, the gap between germline ends came to 11 bases. CDR1 LGHNA and CDR2 YNFKEQ come from the germline V gene. The CDR3 length is 14 residues. CDR3 in DNA: TGTGCCAGCAGCCAGATCTCGGGAACCTACGAGCAGTACTTC. Translating it yields CASSQISGTYEQYF.

The chain recombines TRBV28 with TRBJ1-6, with TRBD1 identical over 8 bases. The CDR3 runs 12 residues. V lost 9 bases, J lost 6 bases, and 1 base stayed unmatched. Per the germline V gene, CDR1 is MDHEN and CDR2 is SYDVKM. CDR3 loop: CASTGGNSPLHF. The CDR3 DNA reads as TGTGCCAGTACAGGGGGTAATTCACCCCTCCACTTT.

This chain joins TRBV28 and TRBJ1-1; D is possibly TRBD1 (5 bases). CDR3 size: 13 residues. CDR1 is MDHEN and CDR2 is SYDVKM in the germline V gene. The ends were cut back, 3 bases at V and 9 bases at J, with 14 bases in the middle. The CDR3 here is CASSFRRAVKAFF. The CDR3 bases are TGTGCCAGCAGTTTTCGCAGGGCTGTGAAAGCTTTCTTT.

This rearrangement joins TRBV5-1 to TRBJ1-1, with a possible D match to TRBD1 (6 bases). The CDR3 spans 16 residues. V was cut by 2 bases and J by 2 bases, with 16 bases left in between. Germline-derived CDR1 and CDR2 are SGHRS and YFSETQ. The CDR3 nucleotides read TGCGCCAGCAGCTTATTAGGGGGTCGGGGTAACACTGAAGCTTTCTTT. It encodes CASSLLGGRGNTEAFF.

J is TRBJ2-7 and V is TRBV5-1; 8 positions match TRBD1. Trimming removed 4 bases from V and 4 bases from J; junction bases left unmatched: 10. The germline V gene has CDR1 SGHRS and CDR2 YFSETQ. CDR3 length: 15 residues. This CDR3 reads CASSPDREAVYEQYF. In DNA form, the CDR3 reads TGCGCCAGCAGCCCGGACAGGGAAGCGGTTTACGAGCAGTACTTC.

This chain joins TRBV28 and TRBJ1-5; D is possibly TRBD1 (5 bases). The length of the CDR3 is 16 residues. The V and J ends lost 2 bases and 1 base respectively, with 12 bases between them. CDR1 and CDR2 (germline): MDHEN, SYDVKM. Written as DNA, the CDR3 is TGTGCCAGCAGTTTAGGGGCCCGACCGAGCAATCAGCCCCAGCATTTT. As protein: CASSLGARPSNQPQHF.

This clone appeared a single time. The chain is built from TRBV6-5 and TRBJ1-4; a weak D match, TRBD1 (5 bases). V lost 10 bases and J lost 3, with 18 bases in between. In germline, CDR1 is MNHEY, CDR2 SVGAGI. The CDR3 spans 15 residues. The CDR3 DNA is TGTGCCACTTTCGAGCGGGGGTTTTCTAATGAAAAACTGTTTTTT. This translates into CATFERGFSNEKLFF.

This chain links TRBV6-1 with TRBJ2-7, with 7 positions matching TRBD1. The CDR3 runs to 16 residues. Germline trimming cut 0 bases from V and 5 bases from J; bases unmatched to any gene: 10. The germline V gene has CDR1 MNHNS and CDR2 SASEGT. In DNA form, the CDR3 reads TGTGCCAGCAGTGAAGCAGGGGGCGCAGTCCTCCACGAGCAGTACTTC. As protein: CASSEAGGAVLHEQYF.

The rearrangement joins TRBV20-1 to TRBJ2-1; 7 bases match TRBD1. V lost 3 bases and J lost 7; bases outside the gene matches: 6. Germline CDR1 DFQATT, CDR2 SNEGSKA (reference sequence). This CDR3 has 13 residues. The CDR3 spells CSASRTGRNEQFF. The CDR3, as DNA: TGCAGTGCTAGTAGGACAGGTAGAAATGAGCAGTTCTTC.

The chain joins TRBV14 to TRBJ1-2, with D possibly matching TRBD1 (5 bases). Between the trimmed V and J ends, which lost 4 bases and 2 bases, there was a span of 14 bases. From germline, CDR1 is SGHDN and CDR2 FVKESK. This CDR3 region has 15 residues. In nucleotides, the CDR3 is TGTGCCAGCAGCCCTTTTAGCAGGGCGAACTATGGCTACACCTTC. This gives the protein CASSPFSRANYGYTF.

The rearrangement links TRBV19 to TRBJ2-1; TRBD1 is a possible D gene (5 bases). The CDR3 is 13 residues long. Trimming shortened V by 5 bases and J by 4 bases, and 9 bases separated the two germline ends. Germline lookup yields CDR1 LNHDA and CDR2 SQIVND (reference sequence). CDR3 amino acids: CASSASGYNEQFF. CDR3 DNA: TGTGCCAGTAGTGCTTCAGGGTACAATGAGCAGTTCTTC.

The rearrangement uses TRBV2 and TRBJ2-3, with TRBD2 matching over 7 bases. The CDR3 contains 15 residues. Germline trimming cut 5 bases from V and 3 bases from J; bases unmatched to any gene: 8. Germline-derived CDR1 and CDR2 are SNHLY and FYNNEI. CDR3 sequence: CASSLGGRATDTQYF. The CDR3 region has the DNA TGTGCCAGCAGTTTAGGTGGGAGGGCAACAGATACGCAGTATTTT.

The chain is built from TRBV11-2 and TRBJ2-3; 10 bases are a match to TRBD1. In germline, CDR1 is SGHAT, CDR2 FQNNGV. This CDR3 has 15 amino acids. J was trimmed by 5 bases and V by 4 bases; bases with no gene match: 6. The CDR3 reads CASSSRTGGQDTQYF. The CDR3 region has the DNA TGTGCCAGCAGCTCCCGGACAGGGGGGCAAGATACGCAGTATTTT. The full variable domain, its missing parts supplied by reference TRBV11-2 and TRBJ2-3, is EAGVAQSPRYKIIEKRQSVAFWCNPISGHATLYWYQQILGQGPKLLIQFQNNGVVDDSQLPKDRFSAERLKGVDSTLKIQPAKLEDSAVYLCASSSRTGGQDTQYFGPGTRLTVL.

This clone was found once. The CDR3 nucleotides read TGTGCCAGAGGGGGCCCAAGGCCTGGAAACACCATATATTTT. It encodes CARGGPRPGNTIYF. V is TRBV27 and J is TRBJ1-3; 7 bases fit TRBD1. Trimming removed 9 bases from V and 2 bases from J; junction bases left unmatched: 7. The CDR3 runs 14 residues. Germline V CDR1 and CDR2: MNHEY, SMNVEV (reference sequence).

The chain is built from TRBV11-2 and TRBJ2-5; possible D gene TRBD1, 6 bases. Trimming stripped 1 base from V and 5 bases from J, with 8 bases between. CDR3 length equals 13 residues. Per germline, CDR1 SGHAT and CDR2 FQNNGV. DNA of the CDR3: TGTGCCAGCAGCTTAGGGGGGCGGGAGACCCAGTACTTC. The encoded protein is CASSLGGRETQYF.

This chain connects TRBV4-2 to TRBJ2-7; D remains unclear. V dropped 1 base and J dropped 3 bases, with 10 bases sitting between them. The CDR3 has 14 amino acids. CDR1 is LGHNA, CDR2 YNFKEQ, per germline. This chain's CDR3 is CASSQATTRYEQYF. DNA of the CDR3: TGTGCCAGCAGCCAAGCAACTACCCGCTACGAGCAGTACTTC.

The chain has TRBV28 and TRBJ1-2, with D unresolved. The V end was cut by 5 bases, the J end by 5 bases, with 18 bases between. Germline V CDR1 and CDR2: MDHEN, SYDVKM. This CDR3 is 15 amino acids long. CDR3 nucleotides: TGTGCCAGCAGTCCTCTCGGGGATGGAGGATATGGCTACACCTTC. Translated, it gives CASSPLGDGGYGYTF.

The V and J genes are TRBV6-5 and TRBJ2-7, with 13 bases aligning to TRBD2. The J segment lost 2 bases and the V segment lost 7 bases, leaving 5 bases of the junction unmatched. Germline V lookup: CDR1 MNHEY, CDR2 SVGAGI. The CDR3 is 15 amino acids. This chain's CDR3 is CASTKGLAGAYEQYF. The CDR3 region has the DNA TGTGCCAGCACCAAAGGACTAGCGGGGGCCTACGAGCAGTACTTC.

The chain is built from TRBV7-8 and TRBJ1-2, with 7 bases fitting TRBD1. The CDR3 has 14 residues. The germline gives CDR1 SGHVS, CDR2 FQNEAQ. J gave up 5 bases and V 5 bases, and 8 bases lay outside the gene matches. This CDR3 is CASSPRTGPYGYTF. The CDR3 nucleotides read TGTGCCAGCAGCCCAAGGACAGGCCCGTATGGCTACACCTTC.

V and J are TRBV30 and TRBJ2-1; tentatively, D is TRBD1 (6 bases). V shed 2 bases and J shed 5 bases, with 13 bases lying between them. The CDR3 is 14 residues long. CDR1 and CDR2 (germline): GTSNPN, SVGIG (reference sequence). The CDR3 protein is CAWSYSWGHNEQFF. CDR3 nucleotide sequence: TGTGCCTGGAGTTACAGTTGGGGGCACAATGAGCAGTTCTTC.

Remarks on this clone: Other DNA sequences in the same sample also yield this CDR3. The chain recombines TRBV9 with TRBJ1-4; D ambiguous. The CDR3 totals 14 residues. From germline, CDR1 is SGDLS and CDR2 YYNGEE. V gave up 4 bases and J gave up 4 bases, with 11 bases separating them. The CDR3 loop reads CASSPQPLNEKLFF. CDR3 in DNA: TGTGCCAGCAGCCCACAGCCTCTTAATGAAAAACTGTTTTTT. Using reference TRBV9 and TRBJ1-4 for the parts outside the CDR3, the full variable domain is DSGVTQTPKHLITATGQRVTLRCSPRSGDLSVYWYQQSLDQGLQFLIQYYNGEERAKGNILERFSAQQFPDLHSELNLSSLELGDSALYFCASSPQPLNEKLFFGSGTQLSVL.

CDR3 protein: CASHTGPNTEAFF. The CDR3 nucleotides are TGTGCCAGCCATACAGGCCCTAACACTGAAGCTTTCTTT. This rearrangement joins TRBV5-4 to TRBJ1-1; TRBD1 is a possible D gene (5 bases). The germline V and J ends were trimmed by 7 bases and 2 bases, with 12 bases remaining between them. The CDR3 length is 13 residues. Germline V CDR1 and CDR2: SGHNT, YYREEE (reference sequence).

The V gene is TRBV4-1, the J gene TRBJ2-3; 10 nucleotides agree with TRBD2. Trimming at V came to 4 bases and at J to 0 bases, leaving 7 bases not matched to a gene. There are 17 residues in the CDR3. The germline CDR1 and CDR2 sequences are MGHRA and YSYEKL. DNA for the CDR3: TGCGCCAGCAGCCGCCCGACTAGCGGGCCTAGCACAGATACGCAGTATTTT. Its translation is CASSRPTSGPSTDTQYF.

Worth noting for this clone: Other DNA sequences within the sample encode an identical CDR3. The genes are TRBV29-1 and TRBJ2-3; D is ambiguous. The CDR3 runs 12 residues. V lost 2 bases, J lost 1 base, and 4 bases lay in between. Germline values: CDR1 SQVTM, CDR2 ANQGSEA. The CDR3 region is CSVEQGTDTQYF. For the CDR3, the DNA is TGCAGCGTTGAACAGGGCACAGATACGCAGTATTTT.

The rearrangement joins TRBV2 to TRBJ1-3; D is uncertain. V was shortened by 6 bases and J by 3 bases, with 12 bases between the two germline ends. This CDR3 is built from 14 residues. Germline assignment: CDR1 SNHLY and CDR2 FYNNEI. The CDR3: CASRGSSGGNTIYF. CDR3 DNA: TGTGCCAGCAGAGGGAGTAGTGGTGGAAACACCATATATTTT.

J is TRBJ2-3 and V is TRBV3-1 (or the pseudogene TRBV3-2); possibly TRBD2 for D (6 bases). CDR3 length: 15 residues. With 2 bases removed from V and 6 bases from J, the gap between germline ends came to 15 bases. The germline CDR1 and CDR2 sequences are LGHDT and YNNKEL (reference sequence). The CDR3 DNA reads TGTGCCAGCAGCCAACGCGGGACGTCACTGGATACGCAGTATTTT. Encoded protein: CASSQRGTSLDTQYF.

The chain employs TRBV7-2 and TRBJ2-2; TRBD2 might be the D (7 bases). CDR3 length equals 16 residues. V lost 3 bases and J lost 4, with 15 bases in between. Per the germline V gene, CDR1 is SGHTA and CDR2 is FQGNSA. CDR3 nucleotides: TGTGCCAGCAGCTTTTTTGGTAGGGGGGGCACCGGGGAGCTGTTTTTT. This sequence encodes CASSFFGRGGTGELFF.

V usage is TRBV6-5 and J usage is TRBJ1-1; D possibly corresponds to TRBD1 (6 bases). The V end lost 4 bases, the J end lost 7 bases, and 19 bases lay between the germline ends. The germline V gene encodes CDR1 MNHEY and CDR2 SVGAGI. The CDR3 spans 15 residues. The CDR3 DNA is TGTGCCAGCAGTTTAGACGGACAGATACACCATGAAGCTTTCTTT. Amino acid sequence: CASSLDGQIHHEAFF.

Here the CDR3 reads CASSRTSGTYNEQFF. Written as DNA, the CDR3 is TGTGCCAGCAGTCGGACTAGCGGGACATACAATGAGCAGTTCTTC. This chain links TRBV6-5 with TRBJ2-1; TRBD2 matches 12 bases. V was pared by 5 bases and J by 4 bases, with 3 bases of the junction left unmatched. This CDR3 has 15 amino acids. Germline V gene lookup returns CDR1 MNHEY and CDR2 SVGAGI.